This T cell receptor (beta chain) was documented in a study of vaccination and CD4 T cells after COVID-19 (dated by TCRdb to 2022 to 2024). About the investigation overall: Convalescent patients had a positive SARS-CoV-2 result on nasal swab PCR, and of these patients, fewer than ten had mild disease and one had severe disease. The convalescent cohort included six males and four females, with two Hispanic individuals, seven Caucasians, two Asians and one multiracial person. Participants got two doses of the Pfizer-BioNTech BNT162b2 vaccine (n=8) or two doses of the Moderna mRNA-1273 vaccine (n=2). Post-COVID blood samples were collected from convalescent patients a median of approximately 93 days after diagnosis, with a range of about 30 to 161 days. Post-vaccine blood samples were taken a median of around 77 days after the second vaccine dose, with a range of about 13 to 241 days. Overlapping spike peptide pools from SARS-CoV-2 and from the common cold coronaviruses HCoV-NL63, HCoV-OC43 and HCoV-229E were used as culture stimuli. Control cultures received a CEFX viral epitope pool as the positive control, an HIV-1 Nef peptide pool as the negative control, or no peptide. The spike-specific CD4+ TCR repertoire was compared before and after mRNA vaccination in around ten COVID-19 convalescent patients and a handful of infection-naive healthy vaccine recipients. What the work shows at the level of the full study, not this receptor alone: Nearly all vaccine-specific clones in convalescent patients (304 of 307) were mono-reactive for SARS-CoV-2 spike rather than cross-reactive with common cold coronaviruses. Although the median number of SARS-CoV-2-reactive clonotypes went up from more than 20 after infection to some 38 after vaccination, the increase was not significant. The study included relatively few convalescent patients and did not analyze early timepoints after natural infection. Among convalescent patients, a median roughly 84% of the SARS-CoV-2-reactive clones seen after vaccination appeared only after vaccination, which suggests priming specific to the vaccine.

This clonotype was seen only a few times. No cognate antigen has been identified for it. Base-call qualities are not available, and no considerably larger clone is one nucleotide away. The library was prepared using PCR. At the Johns Hopkins FTIC core, DNA from the cultured CD4+ T cells underwent TCR sequencing with the Oncomine TCR Beta short-read assay. The QIAamp micro DNA kit was used to extract genomic DNA from the cultured CD4+ T cells. Oncomine TCR Beta libraries from cultured CD4+ T cells were pooled using unique dual indexes and sequenced on an Illumina iSeq 100. In the authors' own workflow: Non-productive sequences were filtered out, and CDR3s that did not start with C, did not end with F or W, or were shorter than 7 amino acids were discarded. Antigen-specific clonotypes were identified with the MANAFEST web application by comparing peptide-stimulated wells with reference and other culture wells. To be called positive, a clone needed an FDR below 0.05, an odds ratio above 5, and a productive frequency above 0.1% in at least two of three replicate wells. A clonotype was classed as cross-reactive if the clonotype showed significant expansion both in SARS-CoV-2 spike wells and in at least one common cold coronavirus spike condition. Using R version 3.6.1, CDR3 homology was evaluated through Levenshtein distances (stringdist) along with unrooted phylogenetic trees (ape). TCRdb reworked the public reads: Q25 trimming with fastp, MiXCR clone assembly, productive beta chains retained. Rows with a matching CDR3 protein are joined into one entry that keeps the most common DNA and genes. TCRdb assigned the V and J calls; the authors' analysis was not used. Within this sample are some 11,000 distinct CDR3 sequences, with about 30% of them counted one time only. Jointly, the top ten make up less than 15% of the sample.

Cut back by 1 base and 0 bases, the V and J ends lie 12 bases apart. As encoded in the germline V gene, CDR1 is MNHNS while CDR2 is SASEGT. Spanning cysteine to phenylalanine, the CDR3 consists of 16 amino acids. The sequence is cut down to CDR3 DNA, 48 bases in frame from base 1. The sample's treatment or condition label is to be understood as: approximately 10-day PBMC culture with coronavirus spike peptide pools or control peptides (ViraFEST assay). The study used the ViraFEST assay, which expanded antigen-specific T cells with peptide pools and then identified expanded clonotypes by TCR sequencing. The convalescent patients' positive SARS-CoV-2 PCR tests fell between March and December 2020, which was before the Alpha, Beta and Delta variants emerged in the United States. PBMCs were cultured at around 2 million per well in IMDM supplemented with roughly 5.2% human AB serum and roughly 10 IU/ml IL-2, with about 10 ug/ml peptide pools added. Half of the culture medium was replaced with fresh IL-2-containing medium on days 3 and 7. Once the cells had been in culture for over 9 days, the EasySep CD4+ T cell isolation kit was used to isolate CD4+ T cells by negative selection. Ficoll-Paque Plus gradient centrifugation was used to isolate PBMCs from whole blood, and the isolated PBMCs were then either used fresh or cryopreserved at -140C. Culture conditions were generally each tested in triplicate wells.

The chain couples TRBV6-1 to TRBJ1-1; TRBD1 is perhaps the D gene, given 5 matching bases. The material sequenced was CD4+ T cells from blood, cultured in vitro, taken after SARS-CoV-2 vaccination. This receptor was obtained from a human donor who had recovered from COVID-19. The CDR3 here reads CASSEELAGMNTEAFF. The nucleotides are TGTGCCAGCAGTGAAGAGCTGGCAGGGATGAACACTGAAGCTTTCTTT.